The 27 T cell receptor beta chains below all came from one sample that was sequenced in a study of control samples from healthy donors and cancer patients. The method was immunoSEQ multiplex PCR; TCRdb's version includes in-frame clones alone and lacks a portion of them. The table includes roughly 120,000 clones, around 88% detected once. The sequenced sample was blood. The receptor set was obtained from a man aged 35-49 years in good health.

This clone was observed a handful of times. The chain links TRBV19 to TRBJ1-1; D is ambiguous. This CDR3 is 13 amino acids long. Deletions cut 1 base from V and 4 bases from J, with 7 bases between. Germline loops: CDR1 LNHDA, CDR2 SQIVND (reference sequence). CDR3 sequence reads: CASSIASSTEAFF. DNA for the CDR3: TGTGCCAGTAGTATAGCCTCGAGCACTGAAGCTTTCTTT.

This rearrangement joins TRBV5-1 to TRBJ1-4; no reliable D call. The V gene's germline CDR1 is SGHRS and CDR2 YFSETQ. The CDR3 consists of 15 residues. V was trimmed by 2 bases and J by 0 bases, leaving 8 bases between them. CDR3 sequence (DNA): TGCGCCAGCAGCTTATCATATGCAACTAATGAAAAACTGTTTTTT. Translating gives CASSLSYATNEKLFF.

V gene TRBV24-1 combines with J gene TRBJ2-3; TRBD2 is a possible D gene (7 bases). V lost 6 bases, J lost 4 bases, and 13 bases lay in between. Germline lookup yields CDR1 KGHDR and CDR2 SFDVKD. The CDR3 covers 14 residues. The CDR3 loop reads CATSNRGGADTQYF. The CDR3 coding sequence is TGTGCCACCAGTAATAGGGGGGGGGCAGATACGCAGTATTTT.

The chain employs TRBV11-3 and TRBJ2-3; 10 bases fit TRBD1. In germline, CDR1 is SGHNT, CDR2 YENEEA. V trimming: 4 bases; J trimming: 2 bases; junction bases outside the gene matches: 3. The CDR3 runs to 15 residues. CDR3 nucleotide sequence: TGTGCCAGCAGCTCCGGGACAGGGGTCACAGATACGCAGTATTTT. Translated, it gives CASSSGTGVTDTQYF. The complete variable domain, with remaining parts taken from reference TRBV11-3 and TRBJ2-3, reads EAGVVQSPRYKIIEKKQPVAFWCNPISGHNTLYWYLQNLGQGPELLIRYENEEAVDDSQLPKDRFSAERLKGVDSTLKIQPAELGDSAVYLCASSSGTGVTDTQYFGPGTRLTVL.

This sequence joins TRBV5-1 and TRBJ2-7, with 7 positions matching TRBD1. CDR3 length equals 14 residues. V dropped 1 base and J dropped 3; count of bases not matched to a gene: 4. The germline V gene has CDR1 SGHRS and CDR2 YFSETQ. In DNA, the CDR3 is TGCGCCAGCAGCTTGTGGGGGACAGACTACGAGCAGTACTTC. Its translation: CASSLWGTDYEQYF.

J is TRBJ1-5 and V is TRBV7-8, with D unclear. From germline, CDR1 is SGHVS and CDR2 FQNEAQ. V was shortened by 4 bases and J by 3 bases, with 13 bases between the two germline ends. The CDR3 covers 15 residues. CDR3 loop: CASSSSLGINQPQHF. The CDR3 coding sequence is TGTGCCAGCAGCTCGTCTTTGGGAATCAATCAGCCCCAGCATTTT.

The genes are TRBV10-2 and TRBJ1-5, with 7 positions matching TRBD1. There are 15 residues in the CDR3. CDR1 WSHSY and CDR2 SAAADI come from the germline V gene. J gave up 0 bases and V 2 bases, and 1 base lay outside the gene matches. CDR3 in amino acids: CASSERTGSNQPQHF. The DNA of the CDR3 is TGCGCCAGCAGTGAGAGGACAGGTAGCAATCAGCCCCAGCATTTT.

This clone occurred once. The rearrangement links TRBV6-5 to TRBJ2-5; D remains ambiguous. The CDR3 covers 12 residues. The germline V gene encodes CDR1 MNHEY and CDR2 SVGAGI. The V and J ends lost 6 bases and 5 bases respectively, with 10 bases between them. CDR3 protein: CASSRTSETQYF. The CDR3, as DNA: TGTGCCAGCAGCCGGACCTCCGAGACCCAGTACTTC.

The V gene is TRBV2, the J gene TRBJ2-2; possibly TRBD2 for D (5 bases). V was cut by 2 bases and J by 4 bases, with 5 bases left in between. The CDR3 loop spans 13 amino acids. Per germline, CDR1 SNHLY and CDR2 FYNNEI. As DNA, the CDR3 is TGTGCCAGCAGTGAACGGGGCACCGGGGAGCTGTTTTTT. Its translation: CASSERGTGELFF.

The chain uses TRBV27 and TRBJ2-2, with D tentatively TRBD2 (6 bases). The V end lost 3 bases, the J end lost 6 bases, and 11 bases lay between the germline ends. Germline CDR1 and CDR2: MNHEY and SMNVEV (reference sequence). The CDR3 runs to 14 residues. CDR3 DNA sequence: TGTGCCAGCAGTTTTACCAGGGAGGCCGGGGAGCTGTTTTTT. Translated, it gives CASSFTREAGELFF.

The chain combines TRBV21-1 with TRBJ1-1. TRBV21-1 is recorded as a pseudogene. This CDR3 is built from 13 residues. CDR3 residues: CASSKFNDTEAFF. In nucleotides, the CDR3 is TGTGCCAGCAGCAAATTTAACGACACTGAAGCTTTCTTT.

This sequence joins TRBV19 and TRBJ2-1, with D perhaps being TRBD1 or TRBD2 (5 bases each). The V gene's germline CDR1 is LNHDA and CDR2 SQIVND (reference sequence). The V and J ends lost 8 bases and 0 bases respectively, with 14 bases between them. The CDR3 totals 15 residues. DNA for the CDR3: TGTGCCAGTGGCGCCGGGGCGCGCTCCTACAATGAGCAGTTCTTC. Translated: CASGAGARSYNEQFF.

The chain carries TRBV5-1 and TRBJ1-1, with TRBD1 identical over 7 bases. The ends lost 4 bases at V and 4 bases at J; junction bases unmatched: 10. The CDR3 loop spans 15 amino acids. Germline loops: CDR1 SGHRS, CDR2 YFSETQ. Here the CDR3 reads CASSVTGLEGTEAFF. The DNA for the CDR3 is TGCGCCAGCAGCGTGACAGGGCTGGAGGGCACTGAAGCTTTCTTT.

This chain links TRBV15 with TRBJ1-5; D is undetermined. V lost 3 bases and J 5 bases, leaving 5 bases between the germline ends. Germline V gene lookup returns CDR1 LNHNV and CDR2 YYDKDF (reference sequence). The CDR3 sequence is 12 residues long. The CDR3 reads CATSRGYQPQHF. Here the CDR3 DNA reads TGTGCCACCAGCAGGGGATATCAGCCCCAGCATTTT.

The chain couples TRBV19 to TRBJ1-4; unclear D gene. The CDR3 covers 14 residues. Germline CDR1 and CDR2: LNHDA and SQIVND (reference sequence). V was pared by 6 bases and J by 2 bases, with 10 bases between. In DNA, the CDR3 is TGTGCCAGTAGGAGAGGCTCCACTAATGAAAAACTGTTTTTT. It codes for CASRRGSTNEKLFF.

This clone appeared a single time. The chain recombines TRBV24-1 with TRBJ2-1; tentative D call: TRBD2 (5 bases). The V gene lost 0 bases and the J gene lost 0 bases, with 14 bases spanning the gap. Per germline, CDR1 KGHDR and CDR2 SFDVKD. CDR3 size: 18 residues. The CDR3 coding sequence is TGTGCCACCAGTGATTTGCATCGCCGAGAGGGCTCCTACAATGAGCAGTTCTTC. This gives the protein CATSDLHRREGSYNEQFF.

V and J are TRBV7-9 and TRBJ2-7; D uncertain. Trimming took 1 base from V and 3 from J, leaving 10 bases between them. The CDR3 runs 14 residues. Per the germline V gene, CDR1 is SEHNR and CDR2 is FQNEAQ (reference sequence). The CDR3 sequence: CASSLDHLFYEQYF. For the CDR3, the DNA is TGTGCCAGCAGCTTAGACCACCTCTTCTACGAGCAGTACTTC.

V usage is TRBV9 and J usage is TRBJ2-5; 7 positions match TRBD2. This CDR3 has 14 residues. The trim removed 7 bases at V and 4 bases at J, leaving 10 bases unmatched. Germline CDR1 and CDR2: SGDLS and YYNGEE. The CDR3: CASGGSRPGETQYF. DNA for the CDR3: TGTGCCAGCGGCGGGAGCCGCCCAGGAGAGACCCAGTACTTC.

V and J are TRBV5-1 and TRBJ1-4; 10 bases align to TRBD1. The V gene end was trimmed by 9 bases and the J gene end by 8 bases; junction bases not matched to a gene: 10. The CDR3 sequence is 14 residues long. Germline values: CDR1 SGHRS, CDR2 YFSETQ. CDR3 nucleotide sequence: TGCGCCAACAAACGACAGGGGGCGGAGGAAAAACTGTTTTTT. Protein product: CANKRQGAEEKLFF.

The chain uses TRBV19 and TRBJ1-1, with 8 bases matching TRBD1. CDR3 size: 17 residues. V shed 6 bases, J shed 1 base, and the junction held 13 bases outside the gene matches. Germline-derived CDR1 and CDR2 are LNHDA and SQIVND (reference sequence). CDR3 sequence reads: CASSPYGQGKPNTEAFF. CDR3 nucleotide sequence: TGTGCCAGTAGCCCATATGGACAGGGCAAACCGAACACTGAAGCTTTCTTT.

The V and J genes are TRBV13 and TRBJ2-3; TRBD1 aligns across 9 bases. J was trimmed by 2 bases and V by 2 bases; bases with no gene match: 5. The CDR3 is 16 amino acids. Germline V gives CDR1 PRHDT, CDR2 FYEKMQ (reference sequence). CDR3 bases: TGTGCCAGCAGCTTACCCGACAGGGGGGACACAGATACGCAGTATTTT. Translated, it gives CASSLPDRGDTDTQYF.

V is TRBV9 and J is TRBJ1-6, with 7 bases identical to TRBD1. V shed 3 bases, J shed 9 bases, and the junction held 6 bases outside the gene matches. The V gene's germline CDR1 is SGDLS and CDR2 YYNGEE. This CDR3 comprises 14 residues. CDR3 coding DNA: TGTGCCAGCAGCGGAGGGGGCGCGAGTTCACCCCTCCACTTT. Its translation is CASSGGGASSPLHF. Supplemented by reference TRBV9 and TRBJ1-6, the full variable domain reads DSGVTQTPKHLITATGQRVTLRCSPRSGDLSVYWYQQSLDQGLQFLIQYYNGEERAKGNILERFSAQQFPDLHSELNLSSLELGDSALYFCASSGGGASSPLHFGNGTRLTVT.

This chain uses TRBV11-2 with TRBJ1-5; the D gene is possibly TRBD1 (6 bases). This CDR3 has 13 residues. Trimming shortened V by 2 bases and J by 4 bases, and 6 bases separated the two germline ends. From germline, CDR1 is SGHAT and CDR2 FQNNGV. CDR3 loop: CASSLQGNQPQHF. The CDR3, as DNA: TGTGCCAGCAGCTTACAGGGGAATCAGCCCCAGCATTTT. Full variable domain (rest looked up from reference TRBV11-2 and TRBJ1-5): EAGVAQSPRYKIIEKRQSVAFWCNPISGHATLYWYQQILGQGPKLLIQFQNNGVVDDSQLPKDRFSAERLKGVDSTLKIQPAKLEDSAVYLCASSLQGNQPQHFGDGTRLSIL.

The table lists this clone with a count of one. The J gene is TRBJ2-7, the V gene TRBV3-1 (or the pseudogene TRBV3-2), with D uncertain. The V gene's germline CDR1 is LGHDT and CDR2 YNNKEL (reference sequence). The CDR3 sequence is 15 residues long. The V end was cut by 0 bases, the J end by 1 base, with 10 bases between. The CDR3 region has the DNA TGTGCCAGCAGCCAAGATCGAACCCGATCCTACGAGCAGTACTTC. Translation: CASSQDRTRSYEQYF.

This rearrangement joins TRBV6-5 to TRBJ1-2; D is unresolved. CDR1 and CDR2 from the germline V gene are MNHEY and SVGAGI. The CDR3 spans 14 residues. Trimming removed 7 bases at V and 3 bases at J, with 15 bases between. For the CDR3, the DNA is TGTGCCAGCACTCTTCGGGCGAGGGACTATGGCTACACCTTC. Translated, it gives CASTLRARDYGYTF.

The chain couples TRBV7-9 to TRBJ2-3, with D uncertain. Germline V CDR1 and CDR2: SEHNR, FQNEAQ (reference sequence). This CDR3 contains 12 residues. Trimming took 5 bases from V and 2 from J, leaving 5 bases between them. The DNA of the CDR3 is TGTGCCAGCAGCCAATACACAGATACGCAGTATTTT. It yields the protein CASSQYTDTQYF.

The rearrangement joins TRBV6-5 to TRBJ2-2, with D tentatively TRBD2 (5 bases). V gave up 6 bases and J gave up 1 base, with 12 bases separating them. The CDR3 loop spans 15 amino acids. The germline CDR1 and CDR2 sequences are MNHEY and SVGAGI. CDR3 in DNA: TGTGCCAGCAGAGCAGACGAGGGGAACACCGGGGAGCTGTTTTTT. Amino acids: CASRADEGNTGELFF.